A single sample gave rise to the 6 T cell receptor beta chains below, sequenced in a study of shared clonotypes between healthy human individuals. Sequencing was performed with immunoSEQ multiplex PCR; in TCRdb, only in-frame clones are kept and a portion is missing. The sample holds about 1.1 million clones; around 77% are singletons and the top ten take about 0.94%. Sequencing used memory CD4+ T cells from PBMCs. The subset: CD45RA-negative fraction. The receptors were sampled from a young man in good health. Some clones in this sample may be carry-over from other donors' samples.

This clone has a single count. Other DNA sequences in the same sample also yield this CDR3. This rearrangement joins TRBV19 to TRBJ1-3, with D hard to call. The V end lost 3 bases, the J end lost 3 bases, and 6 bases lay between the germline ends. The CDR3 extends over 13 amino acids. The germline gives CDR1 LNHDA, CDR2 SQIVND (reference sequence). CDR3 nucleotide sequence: TGTGCCAGTAGTATGGGGTTTGGAAACACCATATATTTT. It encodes CASSMGFGNTIYF.

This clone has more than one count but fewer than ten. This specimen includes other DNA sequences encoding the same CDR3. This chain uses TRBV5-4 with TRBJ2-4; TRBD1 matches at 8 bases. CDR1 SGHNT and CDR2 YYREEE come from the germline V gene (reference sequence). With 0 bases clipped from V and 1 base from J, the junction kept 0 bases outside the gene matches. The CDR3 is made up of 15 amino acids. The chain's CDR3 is CASSLGQGAKNIQYF. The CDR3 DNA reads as TGTGCCAGCAGCTTGGGACAGGGGGCCAAAAACATTCAGTACTTC.

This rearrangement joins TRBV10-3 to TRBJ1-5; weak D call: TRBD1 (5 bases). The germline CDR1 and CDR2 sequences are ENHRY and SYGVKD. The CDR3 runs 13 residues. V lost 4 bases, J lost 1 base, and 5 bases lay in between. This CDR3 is CAISAGSNQPQHF. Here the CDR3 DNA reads TGTGCCATCAGTGCAGGGAGCAATCAGCCCCAGCATTTT.

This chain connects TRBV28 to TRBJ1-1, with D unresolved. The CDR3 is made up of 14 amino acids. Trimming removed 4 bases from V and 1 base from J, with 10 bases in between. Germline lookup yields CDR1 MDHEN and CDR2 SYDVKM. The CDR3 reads CASSWRLRNTEAFF. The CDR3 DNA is TGTGCCAGCAGTTGGCGTCTTAGGAACACTGAAGCTTTCTTT.

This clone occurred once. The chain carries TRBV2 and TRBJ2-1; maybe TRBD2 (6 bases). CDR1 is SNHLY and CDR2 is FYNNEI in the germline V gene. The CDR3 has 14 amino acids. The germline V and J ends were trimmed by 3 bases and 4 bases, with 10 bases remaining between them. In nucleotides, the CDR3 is TGTGCCAGCAGTGACACGGGAGAGTACAATGAGCAGTTCTTC. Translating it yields CASSDTGEYNEQFF.

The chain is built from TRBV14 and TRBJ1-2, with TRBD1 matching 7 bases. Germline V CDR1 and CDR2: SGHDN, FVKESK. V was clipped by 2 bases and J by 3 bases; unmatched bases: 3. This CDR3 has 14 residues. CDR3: CASSQMTGYYGYTF. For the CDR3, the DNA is TGTGCCAGCAGCCAAATGACAGGGTACTATGGCTACACCTTC.